The rows below give T cell receptor beta chains drawn from one sample of a study of memory CD4+ T cells and cytomegalovirus serostatus. Generated by immunoSEQ multiplex PCR, the TCRdb table keeps only in-frame clones and is missing some. The table records 45,000 to 70,000 clones, approximately 81% of them present only once. What was sequenced was memory CD4+ T cells from blood. These receptors all stem from an adult in good health and CMV-seronegative. Some clones in this sample may be carry-over from other donors' samples. Both conserved end residues are part of each CDR3. Fields, in order: J gene, V gene, clone size, D gene, CDR3 protein, CDR3 DNA. D genes are given only for firm matches. Part of the rows lack a size; the others show once, few, many or a class for expanded clones.

>TRBJ2-7|TRBV7-2|NA|NA
CASSLQGGVYEQYF
TGTGCCAGCAGCTTACAGGGGGGTGTCTACGAGCAGTACTTC
>TRBJ2-2|TRBV9|NA|TRBD1
CASSRAGGNTGELFF
TGTGCCAGCAGTCGGGCAGGGGGAAACACCGGGGAGCTGTTTTTT
>TRBJ2-1|TRBV4-2|NA|NA
CASSHGTDYNEQFF
TGTGCCAGCAGCCACGGGACTGATTACAATGAGCAGTTCTTC
>TRBJ2-6|TRBV19|NA|NA
CASSTPGKAGANVLTF
TGTGCCAGTAGTACCCCAGGGAAGGCTGGGGCCAACGTCCTGACTTTC
>TRBJ2-7|TRBV28|NA|NA
CASSSIAVQYF
TGTGCCAGCAGTAGCATAGCGGTTCAGTACTTC
>TRBJ2-4|TRBV4-2|few|TRBD2
CASSQDQGLAVAKNIQYF
TGTGCCAGCAGCCAAGATCAGGGACTAGCGGTAGCCAAAAACATTCAGTACTTC
>TRBJ2-2|TRBV5-4|NA|NA
CASSSAGRQGTGELFF
TGTGCCAGCAGCTCCGCGGGACGTCAGGGAACCGGGGAGCTGTTTTTT
>TRBJ1-5|TRBV6-5|NA|TRBD1
CASSPGTEYNQPQHF
TGTGCCAGCAGTCCGGGGACAGAATACAATCAGCCCCAGCATTTT
>TRBJ2-6|TRBV11-2|NA|NA
CASSFYGANVLTF
TGTGCCAGCAGCTTCTATGGGGCCAACGTCCTGACTTTC
>TRBJ2-7|TRBV27|once|NA
CASKKQVSSYEQYF
TGTGCCAGCAAGAAACAGGTCAGCTCCTACGAGCAGTACTTC
>TRBJ2-5|TRBV4-1|NA|NA
CASSQVSRAETQYF
TGCGCCAGCAGCCAAGTATCCAGGGCGGAGACCCAGTACTTC
>TRBJ2-1|TRBV7-3|NA|TRBD2
CASSPYSGDNEQFF
TGTGCCAGCAGCCCGTATAGCGGGGACAATGAGCAGTTCTTC
>TRBJ1-6|TRBV7-2|NA|NA
CASSLRGDNSPLHF
TGTGCCAGCAGCTTAAGGGGGGACAATTCACCCCTCCACTTT
>TRBJ1-1|TRBV5-5|NA|NA
CASSFSPALNTEAFF
TGTGCCAGCAGCTTTTCGCCGGCCCTGAACACTGAAGCTTTCTTT
>TRBJ1-5|TRBV19|NA|NA
CASSIPLAGYSNQPQHF
TGTGCCAGTAGTATTCCCCTAGCAGGGTATAGCAATCAGCCCCAGCATTTT
>TRBJ1-4|TRBV9|NA|NA
CASSADSLNEKLFF
TGTGCCAGCAGCGCAGACAGCCTTAATGAAAAACTGTTTTTT
>TRBJ1-2|TRBV20-1|NA|NA
CGSAGYTF
TGCGGGTCGGCTGGCTACACCTTC